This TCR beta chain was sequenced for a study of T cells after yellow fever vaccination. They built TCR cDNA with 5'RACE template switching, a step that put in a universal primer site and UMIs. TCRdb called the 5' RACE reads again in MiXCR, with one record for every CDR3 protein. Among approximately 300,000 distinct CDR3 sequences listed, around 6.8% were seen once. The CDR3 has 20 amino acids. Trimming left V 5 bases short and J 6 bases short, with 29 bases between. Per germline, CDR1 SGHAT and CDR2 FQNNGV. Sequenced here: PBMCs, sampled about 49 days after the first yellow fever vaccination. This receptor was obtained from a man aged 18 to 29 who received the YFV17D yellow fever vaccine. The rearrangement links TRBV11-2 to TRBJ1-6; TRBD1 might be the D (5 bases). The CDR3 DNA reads TGTGCCAGCAGCCTAGTCTGGTTCCCCCCCCTCGGGGGGTCTAATTCACCCCTCCACTTT. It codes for CASSLVWFPPLGGSNSPLHF.